Listed here is a single T cell receptor beta chain. This sample was taken from a study of blood T cell repertoires in COVID-19. Study-wide context: T cells, B-cell-depleted T cells, or PBMCs provided the cDNA or gDNA that served as material.

Sequencing was performed with immunoSEQ multiplex PCR; in TCRdb, only in-frame clones are kept and a portion is missing. The repertoire includes around 260,000 clones, about 85% of them detected once, and about 14% sits in the top ten. The TCR sequence derives from a human donor in a cohort sampled during active COVID-19. Specimen: peripheral blood.

CDR3 protein: CASSERAGGDTQYF. The CDR3 DNA follows: TGTGCCAGCAGTGAAAGAGCGGGAGGGGATACGCAGTATTTT. This sequence joins TRBV6-1 and TRBJ2-3, with 10 bases aligning to TRBD2. Germline CDR1 MNHNS, CDR2 SASEGT. This CDR3 comprises 14 residues. After removal of 2 bases from V and 6 bases from J, the junction contained 2 bases not matched to a gene.